Below are 12 T cell receptor beta chains sequenced from a single sample in a study of cytomegalovirus exposure and HLA in healthy donors. This table comes from immunoSEQ multiplex PCR, and its TCRdb copy is limited to in-frame clones, with some not included. Among 150,000 to 200,000 clones listed, 75% to 90% were seen once. The source material was PBMCs. These receptors were obtained from a man between 18 and 29 years old in good health and CMV-seropositive.

The rearrangement joins TRBV30 to TRBJ2-5, with D maybe TRBD2 (6 bases). The germline V gene has CDR1 GTSNPN and CDR2 SVGIG (reference sequence). CDR3 size: 15 residues. The ends were cut back, 2 bases at V and 5 bases at J, with 18 bases in the middle. The CDR3 spells CAWSPSPGLTETQYF. In DNA, the CDR3 is TGTGCCTGGAGTCCTTCCCCGGGACTCACGGAGACCCAGTACTTC.

The CDR3 DNA is TGTGCCAGCAGCCAGGGGGTAGGAGATGGCTACACCTTC. It specifies CASSQGVGDGYTF. The chain employs TRBV5-4 and TRBJ1-2, with 7 bases fitting TRBD1. Germline loops: CDR1 SGHNT, CDR2 YYREEE (reference sequence). The CDR3 is made up of 13 amino acids. With 4 bases clipped from V and 6 bases from J, the junction kept 6 bases outside the gene matches. The full variable domain, in which reference TRBV5-4 and TRBJ1-2 provide the parts outside the CDR3, is ETGVTQSPTHLIKTRGQQVTLRCSSQSGHNTVSWYQQALGQGPQFIFQYYREEENGRGNFPPRFSGLQFPNYSSELNVNALELDDSALYLCASSQGVGDGYTFGSGTRLTVV.

CDR3 nucleotide sequence: TGTGCCAGCAGGGGGCCACTAGGGGGTACGCAGTATTTT. This codes for CASRGPLGGTQYF. The rearrangement links TRBV2 to TRBJ2-3; D is perhaps TRBD1 (6 bases). Germline CDR1 reads SNHLY; CDR2 reads FYNNEI. The CDR3 spans 13 residues. V lost 6 bases to trimming and J lost 8 bases, with 15 bases between them.

This clone was counted between two and nine times. The chain joins TRBV4-1 to TRBJ1-1; D is ambiguous. The V end was cut by 8 bases, the J end by 4 bases, with 14 bases between. This CDR3 comprises 13 residues. Germline values: CDR1 MGHRA, CDR2 YSYEKL. DNA for the CDR3: TGCGCCAGCCTAGCGGGCGGAGGCACTGAAGCTTTCTTT. This codes for CASLAGGGTEAFF.

The rearrangement uses TRBV7-9 and TRBJ1-4; 8 bases agree with TRBD1. The CDR3 extends over 13 amino acids. Trimming removed 5 bases from V and 7 bases from J; junction bases left unmatched: 3. CDR1 is SEHNR and CDR2 is FQNEAQ in the germline V gene (reference sequence). This CDR3 reads CASSPDRGEKLFF. For the CDR3, the DNA is TGTGCCAGCAGCCCAGACAGGGGTGAAAAACTGTTTTTT.

V gene TRBV9 combines with J gene TRBJ2-1; D is possibly TRBD1 (6 bases). With 2 bases removed from V and 0 bases from J, the gap between germline ends came to 12 bases. This CDR3 comprises 16 residues. The germline gives CDR1 SGDLS, CDR2 YYNGEE. The CDR3 reads CASSVEDRYSYNEQFF. CDR3 in DNA: TGTGCCAGCAGCGTTGAAGACAGGTACTCCTACAATGAGCAGTTCTTC.

The chain couples TRBV28 to TRBJ2-5, with TRBD2 matching 7 bases. Germline V gives CDR1 MDHEN, CDR2 SYDVKM. V was clipped by 7 bases and J by 5 bases; unmatched bases: 7. The CDR3 runs to 13 residues. CDR3 nucleotides: TGTGCCAGCACCTCCGGGGGGACGGAGACCCAGTACTTC. Protein: CASTSGGTETQYF.

This clone has just one count. This chain links TRBV6-5 with TRBJ1-5, with D hard to call. Trimming took 0 bases from V and 0 from J, leaving 9 bases between them. The CDR3 loop spans 16 amino acids. From germline, CDR1 is MNHEY and CDR2 SVGAGI. CDR3 nucleotides: TGTGCCAGCAGTTACTCGACACCTTATAGCAATCAGCCCCAGCATTTT. This gives the protein CASSYSTPYSNQPQHF.

The chain uses TRBV4-2 and TRBJ2-7; 9 bases agree with TRBD1. Germline trimming cut 0 bases from V and 2 bases from J; bases unmatched to any gene: 5. The CDR3 spans 16 residues. The germline gives CDR1 LGHNA, CDR2 YNFKEQ. This CDR3 is CASSQDRGTGTYEQYF. CDR3 in DNA: TGTGCCAGCAGCCAAGATAGGGGGACAGGGACCTACGAGCAGTACTTC.

The V call is TRBV28, the J call TRBJ1-1; unclear D gene. The V end was cut by 5 bases, the J end by 7 bases, with 11 bases between. The CDR3 covers 12 residues. Germline V gene sequence: CDR1 MDHEN, CDR2 SYDVKM. The CDR3 sequence is CASSRGVLEAFF. CDR3 nucleotide sequence: TGTGCCAGCAGTCGCGGGGTTCTTGAAGCTTTCTTT.

The sample holds a few counts of this clone. The chain uses TRBV28 and TRBJ1-2, with TRBD1 matching over 9 bases. The J segment lost 5 bases and the V segment lost 5 bases, leaving 9 bases of the junction unmatched. This CDR3 is 15 amino acids long. The germline gives CDR1 MDHEN, CDR2 SYDVKM. The CDR3 here is CASSLPGDRAYGYTF. The CDR3 bases are TGTGCCAGCAGTCTCCCGGGGGACAGGGCTTATGGCTACACCTTC.

V is TRBV4-1 and J is TRBJ1-1, with a possible D match to TRBD1 (6 bases). The germline V and J ends were trimmed by 4 bases and 0 bases, with 12 bases remaining between them. The CDR3 sequence is 15 residues long. The germline V gene has CDR1 MGHRA and CDR2 YSYEKL. In DNA form, the CDR3 reads TGCGCCAGCAGCCTACTTAGGACAGTGAACACTGAAGCTTTCTTT. As protein: CASSLLRTVNTEAFF.